This T cell receptor beta chain was sequenced in a study of beta chain features in type 1 diabetes. Overall study findings and caveats: The study found moderately but significantly shorter TCRB CDR3s in all four CD4+ subsets of Type 1 diabetes patients. A potential PCR bias toward shorter templates would be equal in patient and control samples. In cDNA sequencing, cells with high TCR expression could be over-represented.

Naive, central memory, regulatory and stem cell-like memory cells within the CD4+ compartment were sorted using CD45RO/CCR7/CD25/CD127/CD95/CD27. The authors reverse transcribed all of the isolated RNA, so sequencing captured expressed TCRB transcripts. Generated by immunoSEQ multiplex PCR, the TCRdb table keeps only in-frame clones and is missing some. The table shows 250,000 to 300,000 clones, with roughly 24% occurring only once. Notes on this clone: Its antigen is still unknown.

The J segment lost 6 bases and the V segment lost 3 bases, leaving 5 bases of the junction unmatched. CDR3 length: 15 amino acids. Germline CDR1 reads LNHDA; CDR2 reads SQIVND (reference sequence). The specimen sequenced was naive CD4+ T cells from blood. The origin of this receptor is a woman in her 30s with type 1 diabetes. The chain combines TRBV19 with TRBJ2-1; 10 positions match TRBD2. This CDR3 is CASSMNSGRANEQFF. CDR3 DNA: TGTGCCAGTAGTATGAACAGCGGGAGGGCCAATGAGCAGTTCTTC.